This is a list of T cell receptor beta chains from one sample in a study of T cell repertoires in cytomegalovirus infection. From the reads, TCRdb called clonotypes with MiXCR, one entry per CDR3 protein. The sample lists some 130,000 distinct CDR3 sequences; more than 20% were seen once. These TCRs are of unknown antigen specificity. Sample: PBMCs, sequenced either directly or after in vitro stimulation (not recorded which). Every receptor here comes from a human donor in good health (CMV status not recorded). Some clones in this sample may be carry-over from other donors' samples. Each CDR3 is given with its conserved first and last residue. Fields, in order: clone size, V gene, D gene, J gene, CDR3 DNA, CDR3 protein. D genes are given only for firm matches. For some rows the clone size is stated as once, few or many, or as a class when expanded; others skip it.

few	TRBV5-6	TRBD2	TRBJ2-5	TGTGCCAGCAGCTTGTCCGGGAGGGCCGAAGAGACCCAGTACTTC	CASSLSGRAEETQYF
-	TRBV27	TRBD2	TRBJ2-5	TGTGCCAGCAGTACTGTTAGCGGGAGGGCCCGGGAGACCCAGTACTTC	CASSTVSGRARETQYF
many	TRBV28	TRBD1	TRBJ1-5	TGTGCCAGCAGTCTCCCTTTGGGGACAGGGAATCAGCCCCAGCATTTT	CASSLPLGTGNQPQHF
-	TRBV24-1	TRBD2	TRBJ2-5	TGTGCCACCAGTGATTTGGAGGAGACTAGCGGCACCCAAGAGACCCAGTACTTC	CATSDLEETSGTQETQYF
many	TRBV6-2/TRBV6-3	-	TRBJ1-1	TGTGCCAGCAGTCCTCGGACAGAGGCTTTCTTT	CASSPRTEAFF
many	TRBV7-2	-	TRBJ2-5	TGTGCCAGCAGCTTAGGGGCTGGCGTACAAGAGACCCAGTACTTC	CASSLGAGVQETQYF
few	TRBV14	TRBD2	TRBJ2-1	TGTGCCAGCAGCCAAGATTTTTCGTATGCTAGCGGGACTACCCGAAGGAATGAGCAGTTCTTC	CASSQDFSYASGTTRRNEQFF
-	TRBV28	-	TRBJ2-3	TGTGCCAGCAGTTCCCTCCGGGACACTTCCACAGATACGCAGTATTTT	CASSSLRDTSTDTQYF
-	TRBV6-2/TRBV6-3	TRBD1	TRBJ2-5	TGTGCCAGCAGCCCTACAGGGGGTTACGGGGAGACCCAGTACTTC	CASSPTGGYGETQYF
-	TRBV29-1	-	TRBJ2-1	TGCAGCGTCGGACAGGGACTACCCACCAATGAGCAGTTCTTC	CSVGQGLPTNEQFF
many	TRBV7-2	TRBD1	TRBJ2-7	TGTGCCAGCAGCACCAGACAGGGGACCTACGAGCAGTACTTC	CASSTRQGTYEQYF
few	TRBV2	TRBD2	TRBJ2-2	TGTGCCAGCAGCGGACTAGCGGCGAACACCGGGGAGCTGTTTTTT	CASSGLAANTGELFF
-	TRBV7-6	-	TRBJ2-3	TGTGCTAGCAGCTCGGGACAAAGCACAGATACGCAGTATTTT	CASSSGQSTDTQYF
-	TRBV28	-	TRBJ2-4	TGTGCCAGCAGTTTATTAGGGGGAGGAAACATTCAGTACTTC	CASSLLGGGNIQYF